This TCR beta chain was profiled in a study of blood T cell repertoires in COVID-19. Study details: Collection of acute and convalescent COVID-19 samples took place in the United States, Italy and Spain.

Sequencing was performed with immunoSEQ multiplex PCR; in TCRdb, only in-frame clones are kept and a portion is missing. The sample has about 34,000 clones, less than 95% seen once. CDR3 size: 14 residues. The V gene's germline CDR1 is SEHNR and CDR2 FQNEAQ (reference sequence). The V end lost 4 bases, the J end lost 5 bases, and 14 bases lay between the germline ends. The V and J genes are TRBV7-9 and TRBJ1-2; the D is unclear. Source material: peripheral blood. The TCR sequence derives from a man older than 75 with acute or convalescent COVID-19. CDR3 region: CASSYMGGLYGYTF. The CDR3 coding sequence is TGTGCCAGCAGCTACATGGGAGGTTTATATGGCTACACCTTC. The full variable domain, in which reference TRBV7-9 and TRBJ1-2 provide the parts outside the CDR3, is DTGVSQNPRHKITKRGQNVTFRCDPISEHNRLYWYRQTLGQGPEFLTYFQNEAQLEKSRLLSDRFSAERPKGSFSTLEIQRTEQGDSAMYLCASSYMGGLYGYTFGSGTRLTVV.